This is a list of T cell receptor beta chains from one sample in a study of T cells in localized non-small cell lung cancer. Assay used: immunoSEQ multiplex PCR; TCRdb lists only in-frame clones, some missing. Among 100,000 to 150,000 clones listed, about 90% were seen once. The sequences come from peripheral blood, collected before any cancer treatment. The receptors come from a female donor over 55 with stage I lung adenocarcinoma. Both conserved end residues are part of each CDR3. Each record gives: J gene, V gene, D gene, clone size, CDR3 length, CDR3 protein, CDR3 DNA. A D gene is named only where the DNA matches it firmly. Clone size is shown for a subset of rows, as once, few, many or a class of expanded clone.

TRBJ1-3,TRBV9,TRBD1,.,18,CASRAGTGGAGSGNTIYF,TGTGCCTCCCGCGCTGGGACAGGGGGCGCGGGGTCTGGAAACACCATATATTTT
TRBJ2-1,TRBV10-1,TRBD2,.,17,CASSKINSGRRWYEQFF,TGCGCCAGCAGTAAAATTAATAGCGGGAGAAGGTGGTATGAGCAGTTCTTC
TRBJ2-4,TRBV16,.,.,15,CASSHGGLAKNIQYF,TGTGCCAGCAGTCATGGCGGGCTAGCCAAAAACATTCAGTACTTC
TRBJ2-7,TRBV5-4,.,.,14,CASSSAAGDYEQYF,TGTGCCAGCAGCTCGGCCGCTGGAGACTACGAGCAGTACTTC
TRBJ2-7,TRBV14,.,.,13,CASSQVNGGEQYF,TGTGCCAGCAGCCAAGTAAACGGAGGGGAGCAGTACTTC
TRBJ1-5,TRBV6-1,.,once,13,CASSGDSNQPQHF,TGTGCCAGCAGTGGAGATAGCAATCAGCCCCAGCATTTT
TRBJ2-7,TRBV7-2,TRBD2,.,15,CASSLGGREAYEQYF,TGTGCCAGCAGCTTAGGGGGGAGGGAAGCCTACGAGCAGTACTTC
TRBJ2-1,TRBV7-9,TRBD2,.,15,CASSPPGLAGNEQFF,TGTGCCAGCAGCCCCCCGGGACTAGCGGGAAATGAGCAGTTCTTC
TRBJ1-5,TRBV4-1,.,.,14,CASSQDHGNQPQHF,TGCGCCAGCAGCCAAGATCACGGAAATCAGCCCCAGCATTTT
TRBJ2-7,TRBV7-8,.,.,13,CASSLALGYEQYF,TGTGCCAGCAGCTTAGCGCTCGGCTACGAGCAGTACTTC
TRBJ1-5,TRBV27,.,once,15,CASSRTANSNQPQHF,TGTGCCAGCAGTAGGACGGCGAATAGCAATCAGCCCCAGCATTTT
TRBJ2-7,TRBV27,.,once,14,CASSLRAPSYEQYF,TGTGCCAGCAGTTTACGGGCGCCCTCCTACGAGCAGTACTTC